This TCR beta chain was captured in a study of identical twins. This CDR3 contains 14 residues. Germline CDR1 SGHDT, CDR2 YYEEEE. Between the trimmed V and J ends, which lost 1 base and 7 bases, there was a span of 12 bases. TCRdb reprocessed the 5' RACE reads via MiXCR and lists one record per CDR3 protein. This sample has 450,000 or so distinct CDR3 sequences, with about 24% found just once. A further study also used this sample, focusing on T cells expressing NK-cell markers. That source reports: Sorted CD3+CD56-NKG2C+, CD3+CD56+NKG2C+ and CD3+CD56+NKG2C- T cells supplied the TCR beta repertoires. One of the eight sequenced donors was seronegative, whereas the other seven were HCMV-seropositive. CD8+ T cells in roughly six donors included dominant NKG2C+ clonotypes at roughly 1.0-8%.

The sequenced sample was CD4+ T cells sorted from blood. The receptor was isolated from a woman aged 18 to 35 in good health. This chain uses TRBV5-6 with TRBJ2-1; no clear D. The CDR3 DNA is TGTGCCAGCAGCTTGTACGGGCCTCGGAATGAGCAGTTCTTC. Its protein is CASSLYGPRNEQFF.